The T cell receptor (beta chain) described here comes from a study of regulatory T cells in long-lasting Graves disease. The germline V gene has CDR1 MNHEY and CDR2 SMNVEV (reference sequence). Trimming removed 4 bases from V and 6 bases from J, with 19 bases in between. The CDR3 is 16 amino acids. Time point: newly diagnosed GD, antithyroid drugs for less than 3 months. RNA extracted from PBMCs served as the sequencing template. This clonotype was seen ten or more times. Its antigen is still unknown. Library construction for TCR beta used iRepertoire HTBI primers and Arm-PCR of CDR3 regions. Each CDR3 protein is one row after TCRdb ran MiXCR on the multiplex PCR reads. Here the sample spans 450,000 to 500,000 distinct CDR3 sequences, around 15% being singletons. Study-wide findings and caveats: TCR diversity in persistent Graves' patients was below that of newly diagnosed ones.

The same data also went into a second study, on T cells in Graves' hyperthyroidism and ophthalmopathy. Turning to that study: TCR CDR3 regions were first amplified by RT-PCR with HTBI primers.

The TCR originated in a man aged 35-49 years with Graves disease. Sequenced here: peripheral blood mononuclear cells (PBMCs), sampled at new diagnosis, from a patient treated with antithyroid drugs. The chain links TRBV27 to TRBJ2-1; weak D call: TRBD2 (6 bases). The CDR3 here is CASSYGSAGPSNEQFF. CDR3 nucleotides: TGTGCCAGCAGTTATGGGTCGGCGGGACCGAGCAATGAGCAGTTCTTC.